One and the same sample provided the 23 T cell receptor beta chains below, sequenced in a study of T cell responses to AZD1222 COVID-19 vaccine. Measured with immunoSEQ multiplex PCR; TCRdb has only the in-frame clones, and not every one. The sample has over 100,000 clones; about 86% are singletons. Sequencing was performed on peripheral blood, taken on day 0 of AZD1222 vaccination. These receptors were taken from an adult in good health.

This clone was seen a handful of times. CDR3: CAWSVLKTDTEAFF. The CDR3 DNA follows: TGTGCCTGGAGTGTTCTTAAAACGGACACTGAAGCTTTCTTT. The gene calls are TRBV30 and TRBJ1-1; D gene unclear. Germline CDR1 GTSNPN, CDR2 SVGIG (reference sequence). This CDR3 has 14 amino acids. V lost 0 bases to trimming and J lost 3 bases, with 11 bases between them. Full variable domain (rest looked up from reference TRBV30 and TRBJ1-1): SQTIHQWPATLVQPVGSPLSLECTVEGTSNPNLYWYRQAAGRGLQLLFYSVGIGQISSEVPQNLSASRPQDRQFILSSKKLLLSDSGFYLCAWSVLKTDTEAFFGQGTRLTVV.

The CDR3 spells CASSLALQGADSPLHF. In DNA form, the CDR3 reads TGCGCCAGCAGCCTTGCTCTACAGGGTGCTGATTCACCCCTCCACTTT. The chain recombines TRBV4-1 with TRBJ1-6, with D perhaps matching TRBD1 (6 bases). CDR1 and CDR2 from the germline V gene are MGHRA and YSYEKL. The CDR3 totals 16 residues. The V end lost 4 bases, the J end lost 8 bases, and 18 bases lay between the germline ends.

This chain uses TRBV24-1 with TRBJ1-2; 7 bases align to TRBD1. The V gene end was trimmed by 4 bases and the J gene end by 8 bases; junction bases not matched to a gene: 6. CDR1 and CDR2 (germline): KGHDR, SFDVKD. The length of the CDR3 is 13 residues. This chain's CDR3 is CATSEQGFRGYTF. Written as DNA, the CDR3 is TGTGCCACCAGTGAACAGGGGTTCCGGGGCTACACCTTC.

The rearrangement links TRBV9 to TRBJ2-7, with D maybe TRBD1 (6 bases). Germline CDR1 is SGDLS and CDR2 is YYNGEE. Trimming stripped 0 bases from V and 3 bases from J, with 13 bases between. The CDR3 is 15 residues long. CDR3 sequence: CASSVEAGVGYEQYF. CDR3 coding DNA: TGTGCCAGCAGCGTAGAGGCAGGGGTGGGCTACGAGCAGTACTTC.

The rearrangement uses TRBV7-2 and TRBJ1-1; no firm D call. V was clipped by 5 bases and J by 2 bases, with 12 bases between them. The CDR3 has 14 residues. Germline assignment: CDR1 SGHTA and CDR2 FQGNSA. As DNA, the CDR3 is TGTGCCAGCAGCCCGGACGGAGGAAACACTGAAGCTTTCTTT. Amino acids: CASSPDGGNTEAFF.

The CDR3 DNA follows: TGTGCCAGCAGCGCCGGGACTGGGAGCTCCTACGAGCAGTACTTC. Its translation: CASSAGTGSSYEQYF. This sequence joins TRBV28 and TRBJ2-7; tentatively, D is TRBD2 (6 bases). V was pared by 6 bases and J by 0 bases, with 15 bases between. Germline values: CDR1 MDHEN, CDR2 SYDVKM. The CDR3 is 15 residues long. The variable domain in full, completed from reference TRBV28 and TRBJ2-7, reads DVKVTQSSRYLVKRTGEKVFLECVQDMDHENMFWYRQDPGLGLRLIYFSYDVKMKEKGDIPEGYSVSREKKERFSLILESASTNQTSMYLCASSAGTGSSYEQYFGPGTRLTVT.

This sequence joins TRBV29-1 and TRBJ1-2; 12 nucleotides match TRBD1. The CDR3 totals 14 residues. CDR1 SQVTM and CDR2 ANQGSEA come from the germline V gene. J gave up 7 bases and V 7 bases, and 10 bases lay outside the gene matches. CDR3 sequence: CSAETGTGGIGYTF. The CDR3 DNA reads TGCAGCGCTGAGACCGGGACAGGGGGCATTGGCTACACCTTC. The variable domain in full, completed from reference TRBV29-1 and TRBJ1-2, reads SAVISQKPSRDICQRGTSLTIQCQVDSQVTMMFWYRQQPGQSLTLIATANQGSEATYESGFVIDKFPISRPNLTFSTLTVSNMSPEDSSIYLCSAETGTGGIGYTFGSGTRLTVV.

The chain couples TRBV5-6 to TRBJ1-1; D unclear. Germline lookup yields CDR1 SGHDT and CDR2 YYEEEE. The CDR3 has 15 amino acids. Trimming cost V 4 bases and J 4 bases, with 17 bases left between them. The CDR3 reads CASSPFYVRGTEAFF. CDR3 DNA sequence: TGTGCCAGCAGCCCCTTCTACGTGAGAGGCACTGAAGCTTTCTTT.

J is TRBJ2-2 and V is TRBV9, with a tentative D call TRBD1 (5 bases). Between the trimmed V and J ends, which lost 0 bases and 5 bases, there was a span of 11 bases. Germline V gene lookup returns CDR1 SGDLS and CDR2 YYNGEE. The CDR3 extends over 15 amino acids. CDR3 bases: TGTGCCAGCAGCGTAGGAGGTCAGGGAACCGGGGAGCTGTTTTTT. Translation: CASSVGGQGTGELFF.

The chain is built from TRBV5-8 and TRBJ1-3; no clear D. CDR1 is SGHTS, CDR2 YDEGEE, per germline. V dropped 2 bases and J dropped 0 bases, with 3 bases sitting between them. CDR3 size: 13 residues. The CDR3 nucleotides read TGTGCCAGCAGCTTCGACTCTGGAAACACCATATATTTT. Amino acid sequence: CASSFDSGNTIYF. Looking up the rest from reference TRBV5-8 and TRBJ1-3 gives the full variable domain: EAGVTQSPTHLIKTRGQQATLRCSPISGHTSVYWYQQALGLGLQFLLWYDEGEERNRGNFPPRFSGRQFPNYSSELNVNALELEDSALYLCASSFDSGNTIYFGEGSWLTVV.

The CDR3 reads CASSWGRTGELFF. CDR3 nucleotide sequence: TGTGCCAGCAGCTGGGGCCGAACCGGGGAGCTGTTTTTT. The chain recombines TRBV7-2 with TRBJ2-2; maybe TRBD1 (5 bases). The CDR3 sequence is 13 residues long. With 4 bases removed from V and 5 bases from J, the gap between germline ends came to 8 bases. Germline loops: CDR1 SGHTA, CDR2 FQGNSA.

Here the CDR3 reads CASSGGWSPYEQYF. Here the CDR3 DNA reads TGCGCCAGCAGCGGGGGGTGGTCCCCCTACGAGCAGTACTTC. The rearrangement joins TRBV5-1 to TRBJ2-7, with D possibly matching TRBD2 (6 bases). The V gene lost 4 bases and the J gene lost 2 bases, with 13 bases spanning the gap. This CDR3 region has 14 residues. In germline, CDR1 is SGHRS, CDR2 YFSETQ.

The chain carries TRBV5-4 and TRBJ2-7; TRBD2 matches at 11 bases. The CDR3 loop spans 13 amino acids. Trimming removed 2 bases from V and 7 bases from J; junction bases left unmatched: 2. Looked up from germline, CDR1 is SGHNT and CDR2 is YYREEE (reference sequence). DNA of the CDR3: TGTGCCAGCAGCTTTAGACTAGCGGGAGAGCAGTACTTC. Amino acid sequence: CASSFRLAGEQYF.

The chain combines TRBV28 with TRBJ1-6, with D hard to call. Germline CDR1 and CDR2: MDHEN and SYDVKM. V was trimmed by 7 bases and J by 9 bases, leaving 16 bases between them. This CDR3 has 14 residues. The CDR3 reads CASIDWGAGSPLHF. Here the CDR3 DNA reads TGTGCCAGCATCGACTGGGGAGCCGGTTCACCCCTCCACTTT.

This clone was recorded a few times. The chain is built from TRBV2 and TRBJ2-3; unclear D gene. The germline gives CDR1 SNHLY, CDR2 FYNNEI. V was trimmed by 8 bases and J by 0 bases, leaving 6 bases between them. CDR3 length: 12 residues. The CDR3, as DNA: TGTGCCAGCCCCAAGAGCACAGATACGCAGTATTTT. Protein sequence: CASPKSTDTQYF.

The V call is TRBV19, the J call TRBJ1-1; 7 bases align to TRBD1. J gave up 5 bases and V 5 bases, and 14 bases lay outside the gene matches. CDR1 and CDR2 from the germline V gene are LNHDA and SQIVND (reference sequence). The CDR3 runs to 16 residues. CDR3 region: CASSYQGGRLGTEAFF. CDR3 DNA sequence: TGTGCCAGTAGTTACCAGGGGGGGCGGCTGGGGACTGAAGCTTTCTTT. Looking up the rest from reference TRBV19 and TRBJ1-1 gives the full variable domain: DGGITQSPKYLFRKEGQNVTLSCEQNLNHDAMYWYRQDPGQGLRLIYYSQIVNDFQKGDIAEGYSVSREKKESFPLTVTSAQKNPTAFYLCASSYQGGRLGTEAFFGQGTRLTVV.

The chain employs TRBV6-5 and TRBJ2-3, with D unresolved. This CDR3 comprises 14 residues. CDR1 and CDR2 (germline): MNHEY, SVGAGI. V lost 7 bases and J lost 10, with 21 bases in between. CDR3 bases: TGTGCCAGCAACCACGGGCCAAGCCGTGGTGCGCAGTATTTT. Its protein product is CASNHGPSRGAQYF.

This clone was detected only once. The rearrangement joins TRBV5-1 to TRBJ2-3; 9 bases fit TRBD2. J was trimmed by 2 bases and V by 0 bases; bases with no gene match: 10. CDR1 is SGHRS, CDR2 YFSETQ, per germline. The CDR3 is 18 residues long. The CDR3 sequence is CASSLASAGGASTDTQYF. CDR3 sequence (DNA): TGCGCCAGCAGCTTGGCCTCCGCGGGAGGGGCTTCCACAGATACGCAGTATTTT.

V gene TRBV6-5 combines with J gene TRBJ1-5; 8 positions match TRBD1. The CDR3 contains 15 residues. Germline loops: CDR1 MNHEY, CDR2 SVGAGI. Trimming at V came to 4 bases and at J to 7 bases, leaving 9 bases not matched to a gene. CDR3 DNA: TGTGCCAGCAGTTCTTTGTCCAGGGGGCCGCAGCCCCAGCATTTT. Its translation: CASSSLSRGPQPQHF.

The rearrangement uses TRBV7-7 and TRBJ2-5; 10 nucleotides line up with TRBD2. Per germline, CDR1 SSHAT and CDR2 FNYEAQ (reference sequence). The V segment lost 2 bases and the J segment 9 bases; nucleotides outside the gene matches: 9. This CDR3 has 15 residues. CDR3 sequence: CASSLTSGAGSAQYF. Written as DNA, the CDR3 is TGTGCCAGCAGCTTAACTAGCGGGGCCGGATCGGCCCAGTACTTC.

This clone was picked up a small number of times. The chain employs TRBV28 and TRBJ1-1, with D unclear. The CDR3 runs to 12 residues. Between the trimmed V and J ends, which lost 10 bases and 3 bases, there was a span of 12 bases. Germline CDR1 is MDHEN and CDR2 is SYDVKM. In DNA form, the CDR3 reads TGTGCCACTCAAGGTGCCCACACTGAAGCTTTCTTT. Translation gives CATQGAHTEAFF.

The CDR3 DNA is TGTGCCAGCAGCTTGGAAGAAGGGGTGGCTTTCTTT. This encodes CASSLEEGVAFF. V and J are TRBV5-6 and TRBJ1-1; weak D call: TRBD1 (5 bases). The V gene lost 0 bases and the J gene lost 11 bases, with 11 bases spanning the gap. This CDR3 has 12 residues. Per the germline V gene, CDR1 is SGHDT and CDR2 is YYEEEE.

This chain joins TRBV11-2 and TRBJ2-7; either TRBD1 or TRBD2 may fit D (7 bases each). The V end lost 1 base, the J end lost 1 base, and 17 bases lay between the germline ends. Germline V gene data show CDR1 as SGHAT and CDR2 as FQNNGV. There are 17 residues in the CDR3. CDR3 loop: CASSLVAVRGGSYEQYF. CDR3 nucleotide sequence: TGTGCCAGCAGCTTAGTAGCGGTCAGGGGGGGGTCCTACGAGCAGTACTTC.